This entry lists 12 T cell receptor beta chains sequenced from one sample in a study of OX40 agonist ivuxolimab in advanced cancers. The protocol was immunoSEQ multiplex PCR, while the TCRdb copy is restricted to in-frame clones and leaves out a portion. This table holds about 53,000 clones, 85% to 90% found once. The source was CD4+ or CD8+ T cells sorted from blood, collected in a trial of the OX40 agonist ivuxolimab. Receptor source: an adult with an advanced solid tumor such as melanoma, head and neck, liver or kidney cancer.

This chain links TRBV5-6 with TRBJ2-5; D is undetermined. The length of the CDR3 is 13 residues. With 1 base removed from V and 2 bases from J, the gap between germline ends came to 6 bases. CDR1 and CDR2 from the germline V gene are SGHDT and YYEEEE. The CDR3 reads CASSLRVQETQYF. The CDR3 DNA is TGTGCCAGCAGCTTGCGGGTTCAAGAGACCCAGTACTTC.

This rearrangement joins TRBV5-5 to TRBJ1-6; maybe TRBD1 (5 bases). The CDR3 length is 15 residues. V lost 4 bases and J 10 bases, leaving 18 bases between the germline ends. Per germline, CDR1 SGHKS and CDR2 YYEKEE (reference sequence). CDR3 region: CASSPQAGVESPLHF. The CDR3 DNA reads TGTGCCAGCAGCCCCCAGGCGGGGGTAGAATCACCCCTCCACTTT.

The chain combines TRBV30 with TRBJ2-5; 8 nucleotides match TRBD1. The J segment lost 1 base and the V segment lost 3 bases, leaving 7 bases of the junction unmatched. This CDR3 spans 15 amino acids. CDR1 is GTSNPN and CDR2 is SVGIG in the germline V gene (reference sequence). The CDR3 region is CAWSFMTGVQETQYF. The CDR3 DNA reads as TGTGCCTGGAGCTTTATGACAGGGGTCCAAGAGACCCAGTACTTC. The entire variable domain, with the rest obtained from reference TRBV30 and TRBJ2-5, is as follows: SQTIHQWPATLVQPVGSPLSLECTVEGTSNPNLYWYRQAAGRGLQLLFYSVGIGQISSEVPQNLSASRPQDRQFILSSKKLLLSDSGFYLCAWSFMTGVQETQYFGPGTRLLVL.

The chain uses TRBV11-2 and TRBJ1-2; D remains unclear. The V end lost 4 bases, the J end lost 4 bases, and 7 bases lay between the germline ends. CDR1 SGHAT and CDR2 FQNNGV come from the germline V gene. CDR3 length: 12 amino acids. CDR3 loop: CASSSQSYGYTF. The DNA for the CDR3 is TGTGCCAGCAGCTCCCAGAGCTATGGCTACACCTTC.

The J gene is TRBJ2-1, the V gene TRBV7-8; TRBD2 matches 9 bases. This CDR3 has 15 residues. Germline assignment: CDR1 SGHVS and CDR2 FQNEAQ. V lost 4 bases and J lost 5; bases outside the gene matches: 6. The CDR3 DNA follows: TGTGCCAGCAGCTCCCGGACTAGCGCCGACAATGAGCAGTTCTTC. Its protein product is CASSSRTSADNEQFF.

The chain employs TRBV7-9 and TRBJ1-2; unclear D gene. This CDR3 is built from 13 residues. CDR1 SEHNR and CDR2 FQNEAQ come from the germline V gene (reference sequence). V dropped 5 bases and J dropped 8 bases, with 15 bases sitting between them. CDR3 region: CASSQTPSGGYTF. Written as DNA, the CDR3 is TGTGCCAGCAGCCAGACACCCTCGGGGGGCTACACCTTC.

This clone was recorded many times. The J gene is TRBJ2-1, the V gene TRBV25-1; D is possibly TRBD1 or TRBD2 (5 bases each). Per the germline V gene, CDR1 is MGHDK and CDR2 is SYGVNS. This CDR3 is built from 13 residues. The ends were cut back, 8 bases at V and 10 bases at J, with 18 bases in the middle. The CDR3 bases are TGTGCCAGCTCCCTCGGGGTCGGGGCAGAGCAGTTCTTC. Protein product: CASSLGVGAEQFF.

The V call is TRBV7-6, the J call TRBJ2-5; 10 bases are shared with TRBD1. The CDR3 consists of 16 residues. The trim removed 7 bases at V and 5 bases at J, leaving 13 bases unmatched. Looked up from germline, CDR1 is SGHVS and CDR2 is FNYEAQ. CDR3 coding DNA: TGTGCCAGCACCGAGGGGACAGGGGCTCTGGGTGAGACCCAGTACTTC. The encoded protein is CASTEGTGALGETQYF.

This clone has just one count. The chain is built from TRBV5-6 and TRBJ2-3; 11 bases are shared with TRBD2. This CDR3 is built from 16 residues. After removal of 0 bases from V and 2 bases from J, the junction contained 2 bases not matched to a gene. CDR1 is SGHDT, CDR2 YYEEEE, per germline. CDR3 DNA: TGTGCCAGCAGCTTGGAGGGACTAGCGGTCACAGATACGCAGTATTTT. Translated, it gives CASSLEGLAVTDTQYF. Combining the CDR3 with reference TRBV5-6 and TRBJ2-3 gives the whole variable domain DAGVTQSPTHLIKTRGQQVTLRCSPKSGHDTVSWYQQALGQGPQFIFQYYEEEERQRGNFPDRFSGHQFPNYSSELNVNALLLGDSALYLCASSLEGLAVTDTQYFGPGTRLTVL.

The chain uses TRBV2 and TRBJ2-5, with D unresolved. In germline, CDR1 is SNHLY, CDR2 FYNNEI. V gave up 2 bases and J gave up 5 bases, with 9 bases separating them. The CDR3 contains 13 residues. CDR3 coding DNA: TGTGCCAGCAGTGAACTGGGTATGGAGACCCAGTACTTC. Its protein is CASSELGMETQYF.

The J gene is TRBJ1-2, the V gene TRBV5-4, with D perhaps matching TRBD1 (6 bases). CDR3 size: 13 residues. Per the germline V gene, CDR1 is SGHNT and CDR2 is YYREEE (reference sequence). The V gene lost 5 bases and the J gene lost 3 bases, with 11 bases spanning the gap. The CDR3 sequence: CASREQGDYGYTF. In nucleotides, the CDR3 is TGTGCCAGCAGAGAACAGGGTGACTATGGCTACACCTTC.

The V and J genes are TRBV19 and TRBJ1-4, with a tentative D call TRBD1 (6 bases). CDR1 is LNHDA and CDR2 is SQIVND in the germline V gene (reference sequence). V was pared by 3 bases and J by 6 bases, with 11 bases between. CDR3 length: 14 residues. CDR3 amino acids: CASSIPGADEKLFF. Here the CDR3 DNA reads TGTGCCAGTAGTATTCCGGGGGCGGATGAAAAACTGTTTTTT. Looking up the rest from reference TRBV19 and TRBJ1-4 gives the full variable domain: DGGITQSPKYLFRKEGQNVTLSCEQNLNHDAMYWYRQDPGQGLRLIYYSQIVNDFQKGDIAEGYSVSREKKESFPLTVTSAQKNPTAFYLCASSIPGADEKLFFGSGTQLSVL.